This T cell receptor beta chain was identified during a study of CD8+CD57+ T cells in acquired aplastic anemia (dated by TCRdb to 2017 to 2018). Study-wide context: On average, sorted CD4+ and CD8+ cells yielded approximately 3 ug of extracted DNA, with a range of 0.2 to 27.4 ug. CD8+CD57+ expansion was defined as frequency above the mean frequency observed in healthy subjects. Overall study outcomes, separate from this receptor: Patients and healthy controls showed no significant difference in CD8+ Simpson's diversity (P=0.060). Some 30 CD8+ CDR3 sequences were found to be shared between patients and controls, but these sequences appeared to be highly expressed in patients and within the immunodominant clones of the patients.

Patients chosen for sequencing had shown expansion of CD8+CD57+ cells by flow cytometry. Every patient had a diagnosis of severe acquired aplastic anemia based on International Study of Aplastic Anemia and Agranulocytosis and Camitta criteria. Patients had received no therapy at the time of blood sampling. TCR repertoires of sorted CD4+ and CD8+ blood T cells from severe aplastic anemia patients and healthy subjects were deep-sequenced in the study. Patients were enrolled under clinicaltrials.gov protocols 00001620, 01623167, 00001397, 00071045, 00081523 and 00961064 in the USA. Ficoll-Paque density gradient centrifugation was used to isolate peripheral blood mononuclear cells. Before DNA extraction, CD4+ and CD8+ T cells were sorted with FACS or magnetic beads. Profiling of TCR beta VDJ combinations and CDR3 sequences used genomic DNA as the template. TCR repertoire sequencing was run on an Illumina HiSeq 2000. Per the source publication's procedure: Repertoire assessment relied on Simpson's diversity index, CDR3 size and DJ length profiles, and TRBV/TRBJ rearrangement plots. The most abundant DNA sequence in the deep sequencing data was defined as the immunodominant clone. CDR3 amino acid sequences were screened for sharing across subjects and were compared with published repertoires and the VDJdb database. In TCRdb, the public reads were trimmed at Q25 with fastp and aligned with MiXCR, with productive beta chains retained. Rows with a matching CDR3 protein are joined into one entry that keeps the most common DNA and genes. In this record, the V and J calls reflect TCRdb's handling and not the investigators' own analysis. The sample includes approximately 80,000 distinct CDR3 sequences, with roughly two thirds observed a single time. The top ten clonotypes cover roughly 80% of the sample.

This clonotype showed up many times. Its antigen is unknown. No per-base quality is available; no much larger clone lies one base away. From cysteine to phenylalanine, the CDR3 is 12 amino acids long. CDR3 DNA is the only sequence kept; it has 36 bases, read in frame from the first base. The V end loses 2 bases and the J end loses 4 bases, and a stretch of 6 bases separates them. CDR1 and CDR2 are read off the germline V gene as MNHEY and SVGAGI. This sequence uses TRBV6-5 and TRBJ2-7; the D assignment is uncertain and may be TRBD1 or TRBD2, with 5 bases supporting each. Sequencing was performed on sorted CD4+, CD8+, or CD8+CD57+ T cells (not recorded which) from PBMCs. This TCR was sampled from a human donor with aplastic anemia. The bases are TGTGCCAGCAGTTACGAGGGGTACGAGCAGTACTTC. Translation gives CASSYEGYEQYF.